A single sample gave rise to the 9 T cell receptor beta chains below, sequenced in a study of shared clonotypes between healthy human individuals. TCRdb's table, derived via immunoSEQ multiplex PCR, lists solely in-frame clones and lacks some. Of 2 million to 2.5 million clones in the sample, 85% to 95% were seen once. The sample taken for sequencing was naive CD4+ T cells from PBMCs. Subset denoted: CD45RA+ positively selected. The source is a young man in good health. Some clones in this sample may be carry-over from other donors' samples.

About this clone itself: The junction shows a germline mismatch at one end, possibly a read error. The V gene is TRBV2, the J gene TRBJ1-1; D is ambiguous. There are 13 residues in the CDR3. The V gene's germline CDR1 is SNHLY and CDR2 FYNNEI. The CDR3 region is CASTPLGIAEALF. In nucleotides, the CDR3 is TGTGCCAGCACCCCGCTAGGCATCGCTGAAGCTCTCTTT.

This clone turned up a few times. The rearrangement uses TRBV27 and TRBJ1-1; no clear D. The CDR3 spans 13 residues. Germline loops: CDR1 MNHEY, CDR2 SMNVEV (reference sequence). Trimming cost V 5 bases and J 4 bases, with 11 bases left between them. The CDR3: CASSGGWVTEAFF. CDR3 DNA: TGTGCCAGCAGTGGTGGATGGGTCACTGAAGCTTTCTTT.

This chain uses TRBV6-1 with TRBJ2-7; 8 nucleotides agree with TRBD2. The germline V gene encodes CDR1 MNHNS and CDR2 SASEGT. CDR3 length equals 14 residues. After removal of 8 bases from V and 6 bases from J, the junction contained 12 bases not matched to a gene. The CDR3 loop reads CASALVLAGSEQYF. DNA of the CDR3: TGTGCCAGCGCCTTGGTGTTAGCGGGAAGCGAGCAGTACTTC.

This chain joins TRBV7-2 and TRBJ1-2, with a weak D call TRBD1 (5 bases). The V and J ends lost 4 bases and 1 base respectively, with 16 bases between them. CDR1 is SGHTA and CDR2 is FQGNSA in the germline V gene. The CDR3 contains 16 residues. The CDR3 bases are TGTGCCAGCAGCTCGACCGGGACCAGGAATAACTATGGCTACACCTTC. This codes for CASSSTGTRNNYGYTF.

The chain combines TRBV19 with TRBJ2-7; 7 nucleotides agree with TRBD1. CDR1 and CDR2 (germline): LNHDA, SQIVND (reference sequence). This CDR3 spans 13 amino acids. V was pared by 6 bases and J by 3 bases, with 5 bases of the junction left unmatched. This chain's CDR3 is CASSSGQVYEQYF. The CDR3 region has the DNA TGTGCCAGTAGCTCCGGACAGGTCTACGAGCAGTACTTC. The variable domain in full, with the rest retrieved from reference TRBV19 and TRBJ2-7, is DGGITQSPKYLFRKEGQNVTLSCEQNLNHDAMYWYRQDPGQGLRLIYYSQIVNDFQKGDIAEGYSVSREKKESFPLTVTSAQKNPTAFYLCASSSGQVYEQYFGPGTRLTVT.

The CDR3 protein is CASTVHSGGEQYF. For the CDR3, the DNA is TGTGCCAGCACCGTACATAGCGGGGGCGAGCAGTACTTC. The chain recombines TRBV7-9 with TRBJ2-7; TRBD2 aligns across 9 bases. V shed 7 bases and J 6 bases; nucleotides not matched to a gene: 7. The CDR3 covers 13 residues. Germline CDR1 and CDR2: SEHNR and FQNEAQ (reference sequence).

The chain recombines TRBV5-1 with TRBJ2-3; D gene uncertain. In germline, CDR1 is SGHRS, CDR2 YFSETQ. The ends were cut back, 2 bases at V and 2 bases at J, with 9 bases in the middle. The CDR3 totals 14 residues. As DNA, the CDR3 is TGCGCCAGCAGCTTCCTCCAAAACACAGATACGCAGTATTTT. Translated: CASSFLQNTDTQYF.

Written as DNA, the CDR3 is TGTGCCAGCAGCCAAGATTGGGCAAGGAACACTGAAGCTTTCTTT. Translated: CASSQDWARNTEAFF. This chain connects TRBV14 to TRBJ1-1; D is uncertain. Looked up from germline, CDR1 is SGHDN and CDR2 is FVKESK. CDR3 length equals 15 residues. The V and J ends lost 0 bases and 1 base respectively, with 9 bases between them.

This chain links TRBV7-3 with TRBJ1-5; 8 nucleotides match TRBD1. The length of the CDR3 is 16 residues. The germline V gene has CDR1 SGHTA and CDR2 FQGTGA. J lost 9 bases, V lost 6 bases, and 16 bases had no gene match. In DNA, the CDR3 is TGTGCCAGCAGTTCCAAGGGGGACAGGCTGCGTGGGCCCCAGCATTTT. This encodes CASSSKGDRLRGPQHF.